The clone carrying this TCR beta chain showed up many times. The data derive from a study of neurological immune-mediated disorders. Each CDR3 protein is one row after TCRdb ran MiXCR on the 5' RACE reads. The sample lists about 84,000 distinct CDR3 sequences, around 10% seen once, with 1.8% in the top ten. Per the germline V gene, CDR1 is DFQATT and CDR2 is SNEGSKA (reference sequence). V was clipped by 6 bases and J by 4 bases, with 22 bases between them. The CDR3 is 15 amino acids. The V call is TRBV20-1, the J call TRBJ2-7; tentatively, D is TRBD2 (7 bases). The sample consisted of PBMCs. The TCR comes from a man between 40 and 49 years old in good health. The CDR3 DNA is TGCAGTGCCCTAAGCGGGACCCGGGGGCCTTACGAGCAGTACTTC. It translates to CSALSGTRGPYEQYF.